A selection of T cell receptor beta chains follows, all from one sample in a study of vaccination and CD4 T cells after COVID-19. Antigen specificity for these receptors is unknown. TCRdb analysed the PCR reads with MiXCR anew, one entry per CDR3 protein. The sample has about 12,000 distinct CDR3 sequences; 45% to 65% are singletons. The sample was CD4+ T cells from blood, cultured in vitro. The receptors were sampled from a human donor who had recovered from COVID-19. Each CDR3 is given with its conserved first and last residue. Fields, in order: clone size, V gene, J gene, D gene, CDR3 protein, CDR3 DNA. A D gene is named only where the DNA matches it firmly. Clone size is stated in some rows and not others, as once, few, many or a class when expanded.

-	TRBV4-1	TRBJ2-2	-	CASSHTGRGNTGELFF	TGCGCCAGCAGCCATACAGGGAGGGGAAACACCGGGGAGCTGTTTTTT
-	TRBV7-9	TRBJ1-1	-	CASSLGDPRTTEAFF	TGTGCCAGCAGCTTAGGGGACCCACGGACCACTGAAGCTTTCTTT
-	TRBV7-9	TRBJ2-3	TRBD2	CASSLAWGGPDTQYF	TGTGCCAGCAGCTTAGCCTGGGGAGGGCCAGATACGCAGTATTTT
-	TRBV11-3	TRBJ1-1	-	CASSLAGPLVNTEAFF	TGTGCCAGCAGCTTGGCAGGGCCCCTGGTAAACACTGAAGCTTTCTTT
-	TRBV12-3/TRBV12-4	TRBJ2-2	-	CASSLGRGKTGELFF	TGTGCCAGCAGTTTGGGCAGGGGAAAGACCGGGGAGCTGTTTTTT
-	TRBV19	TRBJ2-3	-	CASSIRSLSTDTQYF	TGTGCCAGTAGTATACGCAGTCTCAGCACAGATACGCAGTATTTT
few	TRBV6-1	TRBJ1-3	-	CASSEAGRGSSGNTIYF	TGTGCCAGCAGTGAAGCCGGGAGGGGGAGCTCTGGAAACACCATATATTTT
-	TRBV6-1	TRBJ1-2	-	CASSRGSVHTSNYGYTF	TGTGCCAGCAGTAGGGGCTCCGTCCATACTTCTAACTATGGCTACACCTTC
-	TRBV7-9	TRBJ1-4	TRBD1	CASSLDRGKSEKLFF	TGTGCCAGCAGCCTAGACAGGGGAAAAAGCGAAAAACTGTTTTTT
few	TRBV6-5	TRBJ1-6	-	CASSYQTDTYNSPLHF	TGTGCCAGCAGTTATCAGACTGACACCTATAATTCACCCCTCCACTTT
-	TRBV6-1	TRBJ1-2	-	CASSERDGAYGYTF	TGTGCCAGCAGTGAACGGGACGGAGCCTATGGCTACACCTTC
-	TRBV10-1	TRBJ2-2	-	CASSPDGRTGELFF	TGCGCCAGCAGCCCGGACGGACGCACCGGGGAGCTGTTTTTT
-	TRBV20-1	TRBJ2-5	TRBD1	CNASVGTGALQETQYF	TGCAATGCTAGCGTTGGGACAGGGGCCCTTCAAGAGACCCAGTACTTC
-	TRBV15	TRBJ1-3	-	CATSRDVVSGNTIYF	TGTGCCACCAGCAGAGATGTGGTCTCTGGAAACACCATATATTTT
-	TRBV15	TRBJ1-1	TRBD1	CATSRGRTGKSEAFF	TGTGCCACCAGCAGAGGCCGGACAGGGAAGTCTGAAGCTTTCTTT
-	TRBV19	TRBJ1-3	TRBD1	CASSIATGAGNTIYF	TGTGCCAGTAGTATAGCCACAGGGGCTGGAAACACCATATATTTT
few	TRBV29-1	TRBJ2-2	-	CSVSIRGLNTGELFF	TGCAGCGTCTCAATCAGGGGTCTGAACACCGGGGAGCTGTTTTTT
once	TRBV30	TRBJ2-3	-	CAWSGGYTSTDTQYF	TGTGCCTGGAGTGGGGGATACACTAGCACAGATACGCAGTATTTT